This record covers a single T cell receptor beta chain. The sample is drawn from a study of OX40 agonist ivuxolimab in advanced cancers. Study information: At 0.01 to 10 mg/kg, ivuxolimab was administered intravenously to patients every 2 weeks.

The CDR3 loop spans 16 amino acids. V lost 0 bases, J lost 4 bases, and 14 bases lay in between. In germline, CDR1 is SGDLS, CDR2 YYNGEE. Sequencing used immunoSEQ multiplex PCR; TCRdb keeps in-frame clones, though not all of them. The data hold under 50,000 clones, with approximately 88% observed a single time. The source of this sequence is an adult with an advanced solid tumor such as melanoma, head and neck, liver or kidney cancer. V gene TRBV9 combines with J gene TRBJ1-3; no clear D gene. Source: CD4+ or CD8+ T cells sorted from blood, taken in a trial of the OX40 agonist ivuxolimab. CDR3 nucleotide sequence: TGTGCCAGCAGCGTAGTAGGATTCGCGGAAGGAAACACCATATATTTT. It specifies CASSVVGFAEGNTIYF.